Sequencing of this T cell receptor (beta chain) was carried out in a study of T cells in Graves' hyperthyroidism and ophthalmopathy. About the research overall: Before any treatment, at initial diagnosis, peripheral blood was collected.

Each diagnosis drew on symptoms, thyroxine, TRAb, thyroid ultrasound and orbital computed tomography findings. Any symptoms of ophthalmopathy came after the first hyperthyroidism diagnosis, from which the blood sample dates. TCR beta CDR3 sequences were amplified from RNA transcripts. TCR CDR3 regions were first amplified by RT-PCR with HTBI primers. In TCRdb, the multiplex PCR reads were re-called with MiXCR into one record per CDR3 protein. The sample lists approximately 600,000 distinct CDR3 sequences, around 13% seen once, with 5.8% in the top ten. In this sample, this clonotype turned up many times. The CDR3 totals 14 residues. V lost 2 bases, J lost 5 bases, and 9 bases lay in between. The germline V gene has CDR1 LNHDA and CDR2 SQIVND (reference sequence).

The chain recombines TRBV19 with TRBJ2-2; possible D gene TRBD2, 5 bases. The clonotype comes from a woman under 40 with Graves' hyperthyroidism that later progressed to Graves' ophthalmopathy. Sequenced material: blood. The CDR3 sequence is CASSIIAPTGELFF. The CDR3 nucleotides read TGTGCCAGTAGTATAATAGCGCCAACCGGGGAGCTGTTTTTT.